The subject of this entry is one TCR beta chain. The antigen is not known. The data are from a study of OX40 agonist ivuxolimab in advanced cancers. Findings and caveats of the study: The specificity for antigen of the expanded peripheral T cells was not determined. CD8+ T cells were the subset that, on average, had more expanded clones than CD4+.

Sequencing used immunoSEQ multiplex PCR; TCRdb keeps in-frame clones, though not all of them. The repertoire has about 62,000 clones, about 91% of them found once; the top ten carry roughly 12%. Autoimmune disease history or systemic immunosuppression led to patients being barred. Trimming took off 5 bases at V and 4 bases at J, with 5 bases between the two ends. This CDR3 comprises 12 residues. CDR1 and CDR2 (germline): SEHNR, FQNEAQ (reference sequence). The receptor comes from an adult with an advanced solid tumor such as melanoma, head and neck, liver or kidney cancer. This chain connects TRBV7-9 to TRBJ2-2; the D is unclear. This material consisted of CD4+ or CD8+ T cells sorted from blood, taken in a trial of the OX40 agonist ivuxolimab. In DNA form, the CDR3 reads TGTGCCAGCAGCATCGGCACCGGGGAGCTGTTTTTT. Translated, it gives CASSIGTGELFF.